This TCR beta chain was obtained from a study of CD8+ T cells in alopecia areata. In the case of this clone: Its antigen is still unknown.

CDR1 and CDR2 (germline): PRHDT, FYEKMQ (reference sequence). Between the trimmed V and J ends, which lost 0 bases and 3 bases, there was a span of 8 bases. There are 14 residues in the CDR3. Extraction of RNA preceded its reverse transcription into cDNA, which served as the sequencing template. The method was immunoSEQ multiplex PCR; TCRdb's version includes in-frame clones alone and lacks a portion of them. This table holds approximately 150,000 clones, 45% to 60% found once. Whole-study findings and limits: In scalp samples, resident alphabeta T cells of normal skin are also sequenced.

This clonotype was obtained from a human donor with alopecia areata. This chain links TRBV13 with TRBJ1-1; unclear D gene. Sample: CD4+ T cells sorted from blood, taken at week 0. CDR3 protein: CASSLGLLDTEAFF. For the CDR3, the DNA is TGTGCCAGCAGCTTAGGCTTATTGGACACTGAAGCTTTCTTT.